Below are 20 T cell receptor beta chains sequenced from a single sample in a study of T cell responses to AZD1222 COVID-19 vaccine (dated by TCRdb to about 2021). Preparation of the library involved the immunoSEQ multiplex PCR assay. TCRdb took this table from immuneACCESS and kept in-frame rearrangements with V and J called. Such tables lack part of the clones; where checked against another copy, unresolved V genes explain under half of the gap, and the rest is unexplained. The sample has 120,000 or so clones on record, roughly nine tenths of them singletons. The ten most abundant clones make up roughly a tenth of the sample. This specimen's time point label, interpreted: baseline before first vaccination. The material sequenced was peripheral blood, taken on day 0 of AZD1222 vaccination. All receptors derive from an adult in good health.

The CDR3 sequence: CINTGELFF. DNA of the CDR3: TGCATAAACACCGGGGAGCTGTTTTTT. This sequence joins TRBV20-1 and TRBJ2-2; D not certain. The CDR3 consists of 9 residues. CDR1 is DFQATT and CDR2 is SNEGSKA in the germline V gene (reference sequence).

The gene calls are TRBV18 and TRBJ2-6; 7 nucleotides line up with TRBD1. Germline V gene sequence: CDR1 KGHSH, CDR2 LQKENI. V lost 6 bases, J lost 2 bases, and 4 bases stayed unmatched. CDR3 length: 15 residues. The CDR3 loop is CASSLQGTGANVLTF. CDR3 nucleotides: TGTGCCAGCTCGTTACAGGGGACTGGGGCCAACGTCCTGACTTTC.

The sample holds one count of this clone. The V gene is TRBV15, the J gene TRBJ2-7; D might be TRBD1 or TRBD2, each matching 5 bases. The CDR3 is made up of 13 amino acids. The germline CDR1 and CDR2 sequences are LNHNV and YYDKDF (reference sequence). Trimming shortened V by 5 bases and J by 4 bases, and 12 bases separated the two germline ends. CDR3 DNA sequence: TGTGCCACCAGCCGTCGGGGCAGTTACGAGCAGTACTTC. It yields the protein CATSRRGSYEQYF.

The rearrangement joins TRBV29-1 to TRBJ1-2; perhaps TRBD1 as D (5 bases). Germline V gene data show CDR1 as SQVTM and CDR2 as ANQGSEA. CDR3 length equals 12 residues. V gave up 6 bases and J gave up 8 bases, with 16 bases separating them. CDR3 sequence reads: CSVTITGDGYTF. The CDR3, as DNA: TGCAGCGTGACAATTACAGGAGACGGCTACACCTTC.

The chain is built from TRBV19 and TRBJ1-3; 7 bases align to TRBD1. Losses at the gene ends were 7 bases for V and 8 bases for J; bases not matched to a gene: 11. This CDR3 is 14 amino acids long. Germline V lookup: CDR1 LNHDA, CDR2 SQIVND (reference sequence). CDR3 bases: TGTGCCAGTATCAGGGGGGCGATGCGGGACACCATATATTTT. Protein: CASIRGAMRDTIYF. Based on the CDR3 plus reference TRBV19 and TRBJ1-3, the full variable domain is DGGITQSPKYLFRKEGQNVTLSCEQNLNHDAMYWYRQDPGQGLRLIYYSQIVNDFQKGDIAEGYSVSREKKESFPLTVTSAQKNPTAFYLCASIRGAMRDTIYFGEGSWLTVV.

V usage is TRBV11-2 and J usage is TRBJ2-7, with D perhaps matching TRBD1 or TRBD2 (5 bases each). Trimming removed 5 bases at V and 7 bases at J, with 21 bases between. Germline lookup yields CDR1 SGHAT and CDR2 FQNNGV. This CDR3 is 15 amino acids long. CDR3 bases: TGTGCCAGCAGCCCCTCTCCTGGGGGTGCACGGGAGCAGTACTTC. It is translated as CASSPSPGGAREQYF.

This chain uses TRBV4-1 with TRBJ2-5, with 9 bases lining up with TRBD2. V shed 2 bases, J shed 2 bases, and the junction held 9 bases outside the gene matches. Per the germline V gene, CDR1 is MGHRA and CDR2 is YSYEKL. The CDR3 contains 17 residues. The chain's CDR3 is CASSQTIGLAKQETQYF. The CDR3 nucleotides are TGCGCCAGCAGCCAAACCATCGGACTAGCGAAACAAGAGACCCAGTACTTC.

CDR3 protein: CASSEMGGGYNEQFF. The CDR3 DNA sequence: TGTGCCAGCAGTGAGATGGGCGGGGGTTACAATGAGCAGTTCTTC. The chain recombines TRBV6-4 with TRBJ2-1, with 7 bases fitting TRBD2. The V gene end was trimmed by 3 bases and the J gene end by 4 bases; junction bases not matched to a gene: 6. Germline lookup yields CDR1 MRHNA and CDR2 SNTAGT. CDR3 length equals 15 residues.

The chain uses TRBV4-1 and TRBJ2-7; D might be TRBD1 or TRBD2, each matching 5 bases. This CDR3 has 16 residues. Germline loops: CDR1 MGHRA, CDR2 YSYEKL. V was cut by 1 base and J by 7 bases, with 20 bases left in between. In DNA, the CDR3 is TGCGCCAGCAGCCAAGTGGCGGGCAGGGCACGTCCGGAGCAGTACTTC. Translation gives CASSQVAGRARPEQYF.

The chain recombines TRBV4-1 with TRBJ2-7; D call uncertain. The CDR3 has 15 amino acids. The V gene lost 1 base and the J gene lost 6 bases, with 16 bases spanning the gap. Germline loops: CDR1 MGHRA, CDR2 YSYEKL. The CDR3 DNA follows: TGCGCCAGCAGCCAAGCACCCAGCACCTCCGGCGAGCAGTACTTC. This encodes CASSQAPSTSGEQYF.

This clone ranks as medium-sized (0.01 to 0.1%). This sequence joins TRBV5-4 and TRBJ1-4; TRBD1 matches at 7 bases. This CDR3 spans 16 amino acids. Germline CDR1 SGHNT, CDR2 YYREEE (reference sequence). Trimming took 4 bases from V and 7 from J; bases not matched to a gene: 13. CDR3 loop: CASSPGATGDSEKLFF. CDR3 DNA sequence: TGTGCCAGCAGCCCGGGGGCCACAGGGGATAGTGAAAAACTGTTTTTT.

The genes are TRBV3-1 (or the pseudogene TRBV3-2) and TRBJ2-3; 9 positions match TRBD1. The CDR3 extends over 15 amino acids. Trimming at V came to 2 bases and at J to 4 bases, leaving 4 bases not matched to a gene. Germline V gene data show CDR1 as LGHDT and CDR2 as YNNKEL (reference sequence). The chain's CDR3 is CASSQTGGAPDTQYF. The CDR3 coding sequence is TGTGCCAGCAGCCAAACAGGGGGCGCCCCAGATACGCAGTATTTT.

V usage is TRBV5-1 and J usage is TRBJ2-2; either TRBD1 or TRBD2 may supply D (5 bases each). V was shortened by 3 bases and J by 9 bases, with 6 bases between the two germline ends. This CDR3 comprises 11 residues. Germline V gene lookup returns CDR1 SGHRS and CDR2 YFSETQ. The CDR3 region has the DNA TGCGCCAGCAGCTGGGACCGGGAGCTGTTTTTT. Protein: CASSWDRELFF. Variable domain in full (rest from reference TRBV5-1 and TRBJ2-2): KAGVTQTPRYLIKTRGQQVTLSCSPISGHRSVSWYQQTPGQGLQFLFEYFSETQRNKGNFPGRFSGRQFSNSRSEMNVSTLELGDSALYLCASSWDRELFFGEGSRLTVL.

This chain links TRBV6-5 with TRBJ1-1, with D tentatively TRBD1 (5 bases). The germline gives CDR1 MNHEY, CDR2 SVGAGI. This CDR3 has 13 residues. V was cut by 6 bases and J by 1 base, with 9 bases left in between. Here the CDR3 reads CASRARANTEAFF. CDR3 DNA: TGTGCCAGCAGAGCCAGGGCGAACACTGAAGCTTTCTTT.

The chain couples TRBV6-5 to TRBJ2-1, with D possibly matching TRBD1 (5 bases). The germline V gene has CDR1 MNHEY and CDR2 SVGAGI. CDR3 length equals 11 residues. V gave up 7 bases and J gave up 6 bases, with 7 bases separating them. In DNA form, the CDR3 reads TGTGCCAGCAACAGGCTCAATGAGCAGTTCTTC. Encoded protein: CASNRLNEQFF.

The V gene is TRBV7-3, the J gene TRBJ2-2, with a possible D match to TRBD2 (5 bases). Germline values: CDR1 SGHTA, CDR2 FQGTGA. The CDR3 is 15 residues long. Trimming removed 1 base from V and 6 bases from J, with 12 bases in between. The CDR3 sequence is CASSLMSRGPGELFF. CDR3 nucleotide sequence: TGTGCCAGCAGCTTAATGAGCCGAGGGCCCGGGGAGCTGTTTTTT.

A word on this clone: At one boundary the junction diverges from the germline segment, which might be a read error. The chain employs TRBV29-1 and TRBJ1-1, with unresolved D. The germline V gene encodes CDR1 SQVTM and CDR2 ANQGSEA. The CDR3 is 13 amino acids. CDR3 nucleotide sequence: TGCAGCGTCGCTAAAGGACGGAACATTGAAGCTTTCTTT. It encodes CSVAKGRNIEAFF.

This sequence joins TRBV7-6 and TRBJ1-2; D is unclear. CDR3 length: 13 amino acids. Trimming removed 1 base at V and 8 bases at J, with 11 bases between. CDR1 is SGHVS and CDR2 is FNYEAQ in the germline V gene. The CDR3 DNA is TGTGCCAGCAGCTTAGGTAGGGCCGTCGGCTACACCTTC. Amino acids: CASSLGRAVGYTF. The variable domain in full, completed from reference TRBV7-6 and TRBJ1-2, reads GAGVSQSPRYKVTKRGQDVALRCDPISGHVSLYWYRQALGQGPEFLTYFNYEAQQDKSGLPNDRFSAERPEGSISTLTIQRTEQRDSAMYRCASSLGRAVGYTFGSGTRLTVV.

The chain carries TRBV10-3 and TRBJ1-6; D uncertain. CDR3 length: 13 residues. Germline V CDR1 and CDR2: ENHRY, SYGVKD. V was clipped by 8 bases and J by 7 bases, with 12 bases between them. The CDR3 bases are TGTGCCATCTCTATCACGGACAATTCACCCCTCCACTTT. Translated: CAISITDNSPLHF.

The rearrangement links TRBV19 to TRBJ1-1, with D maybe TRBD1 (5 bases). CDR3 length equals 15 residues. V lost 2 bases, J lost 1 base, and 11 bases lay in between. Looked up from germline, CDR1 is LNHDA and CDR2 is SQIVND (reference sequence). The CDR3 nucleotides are TGTGCCAGTAGTATACCGTGGGGCCGGAACACTGAAGCTTTCTTT. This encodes CASSIPWGRNTEAFF.